A selection of T cell receptor beta chains follows, all from one sample in a study of post-analysis software for immune sequencing data. TCRdb called the PCR reads again in MiXCR, with one record for every CDR3 protein. This sample has fewer than 850,000 distinct CDR3 sequences, with 30% found just once. The sample comprised blood. The source is a girl between 5 and 17 years old with multiple sclerosis. Each CDR3 is given without its conserved first and last residue. Each record gives: J gene, V gene, clone size, CDR3 protein. Not every row has a clone size; where given, it reads once, few, many or a size class.

>TRBJ1-2|TRBV7-6|.
ASSLKDRDGGYT
>TRBJ2-7|TRBV3-1|once
ASSQGPTRYEQY
>TRBJ2-5|TRBV2|.
ASSGEREGRGEQY
>TRBJ1-2|TRBV2|.
ASSADIIAGYT
>TRBJ2-3|TRBV12-3/TRBV12-4|.
ASSLSSLAGADTQY
>TRBJ2-2|TRBV7-9|once
ASSSLAAGELF
>TRBJ2-3|TRBV12-3/TRBV12-4|.
ASGRGTGRSDTQY
>TRBJ2-3|TRBV11-2|few
ASTPAGTPTSTQY
>TRBJ1-1|TRBV27|.
ASQVGGYTEAF
>TRBJ1-5|TRBV6-6|few
ASSFRTWLGNYQPQH
>TRBJ2-1|TRBV28|.
ASSPEGSRYNEQF
>.|TRBV27|few
ASSLGAGDYEQY
>.|TRBV12-3/TRBV12-4|.
ASSRQGAEQY
>TRBJ1-1|TRBV4-1|.
ASSQGDAGLRSTEAF
>TRBJ2-1|TRBV20-1|few
SARRTWGEQF
>TRBJ1-1|TRBV28|.
ASTVGNTEAF
>TRBJ2-7|TRBV7-8|.
ASSTSGTSYGQY
>TRBJ1-5|TRBV6-5|many
ASSSDQATGQPQH
>TRBJ2-7|TRBV28|.
ASSGGSTYEQY
>TRBJ2-7|TRBV20-1|few
SAHLAGVSYEQY
>TRBJ1-2|TRBV20-1|.
SARDRGSSYGYT
>TRBJ2-1|TRBV24-1|few
ATSDPRLAGGPYNEQF
>TRBJ1-2|TRBV15|.
ATSTDTYGYT
>TRBJ2-5|TRBV14|.
ASSQMRGSNQETQY
>TRBJ1-5|TRBV3-1|.
ASSQGPGQRYSNQPQH
>TRBJ1-6|TRBV29-1|.
SVKTGAWNSPLH
>TRBJ2-1|TRBV20-1|few
SARDREGTLHPISFYNEQF
>TRBJ2-1|TRBV9|.
ASSVGLGIYEQF
>TRBJ2-7|TRBV7-9|.
ASSGMVGQGSNYEQY
>TRBJ1-1|TRBV16|.
ASSLRVPTEAF
>TRBJ2-7|TRBV29-1|.
SVEDEDYEQY
>TRBJ2-5|TRBV25-1|.
ASSELVAGATQY
>TRBJ1-1|TRBV7-6|.
ASSRSQTGAGVGSALNTEAF
>TRBJ2-3|TRBV5-1|.
ASSDPGGEDTQY
>TRBJ2-5|TRBV2|.
ANRATVTQETQY
>TRBJ2-1|TRBV12-3/TRBV12-4|.
ASSLGLAGVLRQNEQF